Given below is one T cell receptor beta chain in context. This specimen belongs to a study of blood T cell repertoires in COVID-19. Study-level background: From the United States, Italy and Spain came samples of acute and convalescent COVID-19.

Authors' data handling: Cell counts per sample came from amplifying reference gene primers. Clones were sequenced by immunoSEQ multiplex PCR, and TCRdb holds only the in-frame ones, with some missing. V and J calls and clone size follow that table, whereas D and trimming were derived from the DNA. The sample records 300,000 to 400,000 clones, around 90% being singletons. Trimming took 3 bases from V and 0 from J; bases not matched to a gene: 13. The germline V gene encodes CDR1 SGHRS and CDR2 YFSETQ. The CDR3 consists of 19 residues. This rearrangement joins TRBV5-1 to TRBJ1-1; 11 bases align to TRBD1. The specimen was peripheral blood. The receptor was isolated from a human donor in a cohort sampled during active COVID-19. CDR3 in amino acids: CASSWATGTGGVMNTEAFF. In DNA, the CDR3 is TGCGCCAGCAGCTGGGCGACCGGGACAGGGGGTGTCATGAACACTGAAGCTTTCTTT.